Detailed here is one TCR beta chain. This clone was detected only once. Its specific antigen is unknown. No much larger clonotype is one base removed from it; base qualities were not supplied. The sample is drawn from a study of control samples from healthy donors and cancer patients (dated by TCRdb to 2020 to 2021). Library preparation used the immunoSEQ multiplex PCR assay. The table comes from immuneACCESS by way of TCRdb, which keeps in-frame sequences with V and J called. Part of the clones is missing from these tables; in studies checked, under half for an unresolved V gene and the rest for unknown reasons. For this sample there are about 160,000 clones; about 94% appear just once. The top ten constitute about 14% of the sample. The source is a man aged 55 to 69 with colorectal cancer. What was sequenced was PBMCs.

Here the CDR3 is given as CASSYSGREQFF. The bases are TGTGCCAGCAGTTACTCGGGGCGAGAGCAGTTCTTC. The sequence is built from TRBV6-6 and TRBJ2-1; the D gene is possibly TRBD1, with 5 bases matching. Looking up the germline V gene (reference sequence) yields CDR1 MNHNY and CDR2 SVGAGI. The CDR3, from cysteine to phenylalanine, totals 12 residues. Only the CDR3 DNA stays, 36 bases, in frame from base 1. At the junction V is shortened by 0 bases and J by 10 bases, with 7 bases in between.